These T cell receptor beta chains were read from a single sample in a study of blood T cell repertoires in COVID-19. Method: immunoSEQ multiplex PCR; TCRdb's copy keeps in-frame clones and lacks some. Found here are approximately 220,000 clones, around 90% of them singletons; the top ten hold 1.2%. Material: PBMCs or T cells enriched from blood (not recorded which). These receptors were obtained from a man aged 25 to 40 who had recovered from COVID-19. Each CDR3 is given with its conserved first and last residue. Fields, in order: clone size, J gene, V gene, D gene, CDR3 DNA, CDR3 protein. A D gene is named only where the DNA matches it firmly. Where a row states a size, it is once, few, many or the class of an expanded clone; other rows omit it.

size: NA
J: TRBJ2-7
V: TRBV5-6
D: NA
DNA: TGTGCCAGCAGCCGCCCACAGGGCTCCTACGAGCAGTACTTC
CDR3: CASSRPQGSYEQYF

size: NA
J: TRBJ1-4
V: TRBV10-3
D: NA
DNA: TGTGCCATCAGTACAGGAACCGCAACTAATGGAAAACTGTTTTTT
CDR3: CAISTGTATNGKLFF

size: NA
J: TRBJ2-1
V: TRBV4-3
D: TRBD2
DNA: TGCGCCAGCAGCCAAGACCGCGGGAGAGTCGATGAGCAGTTCTTC
CDR3: CASSQDRGRVDEQFF

size: once
J: TRBJ2-5
V: TRBV5-1
D: NA
DNA: TGCGCCAGCAGCTTGTTCGGACAGCGACAAGAGACCCAGTACTTC
CDR3: CASSLFGQRQETQYF

size: NA
J: TRBJ1-2
V: TRBV20-1
D: NA
DNA: TGCAGTGCCGGGAGGGGGGTTGGCTACACCTTC
CDR3: CSAGRGVGYTF

size: NA
J: TRBJ2-6
V: TRBV2
D: TRBD1
DNA: TGTGCCAGCAGTGAAGCGGGGACAGGGGGCGCTGGGGCCAACGTCCTGACTTTC
CDR3: CASSEAGTGGAGANVLTF

size: NA
J: TRBJ2-1
V: TRBV5-8
D: NA
DNA: TGTGCCAGCAGCATCGGATCCGGGGATTTCAATGAGCAGTTCTTC
CDR3: CASSIGSGDFNEQFF

size: NA
J: TRBJ2-5
V: TRBV2
D: TRBD2
DNA: TGTGCCAGCAGGCCGGGACTAGCGGGGCCCCAAGAGACCCAGTACTTC
CDR3: CASRPGLAGPQETQYF

size: NA
J: TRBJ1-2
V: TRBV11-2
D: NA
DNA: TGTGCCAGCAGCCTGGGGCAGGGGTATGGCTACACCTTC
CDR3: CASSLGQGYGYTF

size: NA
J: TRBJ2-7
V: TRBV19
D: TRBD1
DNA: TGTGCCAGTAGTATCGGGACAGGCTTGTCCTACGAGCAGTACTTC
CDR3: CASSIGTGLSYEQYF

size: NA
J: TRBJ2-1
V: TRBV10-1
D: TRBD2
DNA: TGCGCCAGCAGTGAGTCACTAGCGGGCGATTACAATGAGCAGTTCTTC
CDR3: CASSESLAGDYNEQFF

size: NA
J: TRBJ1-2
V: TRBV11-2
D: NA
DNA: TGTGCCAGCAGCTTAGATCTGGGGGGATATGGCTACACCTTC
CDR3: CASSLDLGGYGYTF

size: NA
J: TRBJ2-3
V: TRBV7-6
D: TRBD2
DNA: TGTGCCAGCAGCTTAGTCGGCGGGAGGAACACAGATACGCAGTATTTT
CDR3: CASSLVGGRNTDTQYF

size: NA
J: TRBJ1-1
V: TRBV29-1
D: TRBD1
DNA: TGCAGCGTCGGGGACAGGGGACGGTACACTGAAGCTTTCTTT
CDR3: CSVGDRGRYTEAFF

size: NA
J: TRBJ2-5
V: TRBV6-5
D: NA
DNA: TGTGCCAGTAAGAGCTCGGGTGAGACCCAGTACTTC
CDR3: CASKSSGETQYF